This T cell receptor beta chain was obtained from a study of Ad26.COV2.S vaccination and SARS-CoV-2 variants. Study context: The Ad26.COV2.S arm of the COV1001 trial was where the donor was placed. Ad26.COV2.S, an intramuscular injection, was given once or twice 56 days apart. Study outcomes and limitations: Vaccinees reportedly had broad spike-specific CD8+ and CD4+ T cell responses.

Turning to this clone: The antigen remains undetermined.

Stated treatment: some 20 received Ad26.COV2.S at low or high dose, single or two shots; roughly five received placebo; per-sample allocation not given. All samples were drawn on day 63, counting from the first vaccine or placebo injection. Boston hosted the donor, who was an adult aged 18-55 years. Produced via immunoSEQ multiplex PCR; TCRdb's table is partial and in-frame only. The sample lists about 400,000 clones, around 93% occurring once. Sample: peripheral blood, taken in a trial of Ad26.COV2.S vaccine versus placebo. The origin of this receptor is a person between 18 and 59 years old who received the Ad26.COV2.S COVID-19 vaccine or a placebo.

The CDR3 nucleotides read TGTGCCACCAGCAGTGTACAGGGTGCCTACGAGCAGTACTTC. This encodes CATSSVQGAYEQYF. V is TRBV15 and J is TRBJ2-7, with D tentatively TRBD1 (6 bases). This CDR3 is built from 14 residues. V lost 3 bases, J lost 2 bases, and 11 bases lay in between. Looked up from germline, CDR1 is LNHNV and CDR2 is YYDKDF (reference sequence).